The entry below describes one TCR beta chain. Its target is not known. Primers for the PCR totalled 60 Vbeta and 13 Jbeta. Here immunoSEQ multiplex PCR was the method, and the copy in TCRdb shows in-frame clones only, minus some. The table includes 180,000 or so clones, about 9% detected once. The sample belongs to a study of cytomegalovirus exposure and HLA in healthy donors. Germline V CDR1 and CDR2: LNHDA, SQIVND (reference sequence). Trimming took 1 base from V and 8 from J, leaving 17 bases between them. The CDR3 has 16 residues. Broader study findings: Researchers counted 164 TCR beta chains as cytomegalovirus-associated.

The genes are TRBV19 and TRBJ1-4, with D perhaps TRBD1 (6 bases). Sequencing used PBMCs. The clonotype was recovered from a woman aged 25 to 39 in good health and CMV-seropositive. The CDR3 is CASSIGQAGEREKLFF. The CDR3 DNA reads as TGTGCCAGTAGTATAGGACAGGCCGGGGAGAGGGAAAAACTGTTTTTT.